This T cell receptor beta chain was obtained from a study of T cell responses to AZD1222 COVID-19 vaccine. The repertoire was sequenced with immunoSEQ multiplex PCR; TCRdb's copy has only in-frame clones and lacks some. Of over 100,000 clones detected, 89% appear once; the ten largest clones hold around 20%. The CDR3 runs to 15 residues. Germline V CDR1 and CDR2: SGHRS, YFSETQ. After removal of 4 bases from V and 5 bases from J, the junction contained 8 bases not matched to a gene. This clone is a singleton in its sample. The chain has TRBV5-1 and TRBJ2-3; TRBD1 matches 9 bases. The sequencing here drew on peripheral blood, taken on day 0 of AZD1222 vaccination. The TCR sequence derives from an adult in good health. CDR3 DNA sequence: TGCGCCAGCAGCGGCCCCGGGACAGGGAGAGATACGCAGTATTTT. Translated, it gives CASSGPGTGRDTQYF.